Listed below are T cell receptor beta chains from one sample, sequenced in a study of long-term antiretroviral therapy in people with HIV. Clones were read by immunoSEQ multiplex PCR, and TCRdb kept only the in-frame ones, dropping some. This table has approximately 30,000 clones, about 86% appearing once. Sequences were derived from unsorted PBMCs, sampled 0.8 years after starting antiretroviral therapy. Source of these receptors: a woman in her thirties with HIV. Both conserved end residues are part of each CDR3. Fields, in order: V gene, J gene, CDR3 length, clone size, D gene, CDR3 DNA, CDR3 protein. The D gene is left open where the match is weak. Some rows have no size entry. The others give once, few or many, or a class for an expanded clone.

V: TRBV28; J: TRBJ1-2; length: 15; size: .; D: .; DNA: TGTGCCAGCAGTTTGGGGGGGGAGGGTAGCTATGGCTACACCTTC; CDR3: CASSLGGEGSYGYTF
V: TRBV4-1; J: TRBJ1-5; length: 14; size: .; D: TRBD1; DNA: TGCGCCAGCAGCCCACAGGGGACCAATCAGCCCCAGCATTTT; CDR3: CASSPQGTNQPQHF
V: TRBV2; J: TRBJ2-7; length: 14; size: .; D: TRBD1; DNA: TGTGCCAGCAGACCGGGACAGGGTCCGTACGAGCAGTACTTC; CDR3: CASRPGQGPYEQYF
V: TRBV10-3; J: TRBJ2-5; length: 13; size: .; D: TRBD1; DNA: TGTGCCACCGCCTACAGGGGAGAAGAGACCCAGTACTTC; CDR3: CATAYRGEETQYF
V: TRBV7-2; J: TRBJ2-7; length: 15; size: .; D: .; DNA: TGTGCCAGCAGCTTAGCGAGACTAAACTCCTACGAGCAGTACTTC; CDR3: CASSLARLNSYEQYF
V: TRBV10-3; J: TRBJ2-1; length: 13; size: once; D: .; DNA: TGTGCCATCAGCGAAGACAGGAACAATGAGCAGTTCTTC; CDR3: CAISEDRNNEQFF
V: TRBV5-1; J: TRBJ2-2; length: 16; size: few; D: .; DNA: TGCGCCAGCAGCTTGGGAAACAGTGCGAACACCGGGGAGCTGTTTTTT; CDR3: CASSLGNSANTGELFF
V: TRBV7-2; J: TRBJ2-5; length: 13; size: .; D: .; DNA: TGTGCCAGCAGTTACAGGGTACAAGAGACCCAGTACTTC; CDR3: CASSYRVQETQYF
V: TRBV9; J: TRBJ2-2; length: 12; size: .; D: .; DNA: TGTGCCAGCAGCCAAAAGACCGGGGAGCTGTTTTTT; CDR3: CASSQKTGELFF
V: TRBV30; J: TRBJ2-5; length: 15; size: .; D: .; DNA: TGTGCTCTCTTTAAGGGGACACAGTACCAAGAGACCCAGTACTTC; CDR3: CALFKGTQYQETQYF
V: TRBV14; J: TRBJ1-5; length: 17; size: .; D: .; DNA: TGTGCCAGCAGCCAAGAGTCTCCAAATGCTATCAATCAGCCCCAGCATTTT; CDR3: CASSQESPNAINQPQHF
V: TRBV6-1; J: TRBJ2-1; length: 16; size: .; D: .; DNA: TGTGCCAGCAGTGAAGGTATGGGGAACACCTACAATGAGCAGTTCTTC; CDR3: CASSEGMGNTYNEQFF
V: TRBV6-6; J: TRBJ2-2; length: 14; size: .; D: .; DNA: TGTGCCAGCAGTTACTCGAGCCGGGCCGGGGAGCTGTTTTTT; CDR3: CASSYSSRAGELFF
V: TRBV7-3; J: TRBJ2-6; length: 16; size: .; D: .; DNA: TGTGCCAGCAGCCCAGACGGACCCTATGGGGCCAACGTCCTGACTTTC; CDR3: CASSPDGPYGANVLTF
V: TRBV9; J: TRBJ1-1; length: 15; size: .; D: .; DNA: TGTGCCAGCAGCGCGCCAGCTGGTGTGGACACTGAAGCTTTCTTT; CDR3: CASSAPAGVDTEAFF
V: TRBV7-9; J: TRBJ1-1; length: 17; size: once; D: TRBD1; DNA: TGTGCCAGCAGCTTAGAGACAGGGGAGGCTCAAAACACTGAAGCTTTCTTT; CDR3: CASSLETGEAQNTEAFF
V: TRBV7-9; J: TRBJ1-1; length: 16; size: .; D: .; DNA: TGTGCCAGCAGCTTAGCGATCACGGGGGTGGACACTGAAGCTTTCTTT; CDR3: CASSLAITGVDTEAFF
V: TRBV11-1; J: TRBJ2-1; length: 13; size: .; D: .; DNA: TGTGCCAGCGGGCCCCGAGGTCGGGATGAGCAGTTCTTC; CDR3: CASGPRGRDEQFF
V: TRBV7-8; J: TRBJ2-6; length: 17; size: .; D: TRBD1; DNA: TGTGCCAGCAGCTTGGGACAGTTCCCCACTGGGGCCAACGTCCTGACTTTC; CDR3: CASSLGQFPTGANVLTF
V: TRBV9; J: TRBJ2-3; length: 15; size: .; D: TRBD1; DNA: TGTGCCAGCAGCGGGATCGGGACAGGCACAGATACGCAGTATTTT; CDR3: CASSGIGTGTDTQYF
V: TRBV6-5; J: TRBJ1-2; length: 13; size: few; D: .; DNA: TGTGCCAGCAGGGGGCCCGTTACCTACGGCTACACCTTC; CDR3: CASRGPVTYGYTF
V: TRBV7-2; J: TRBJ2-5; length: 14; size: .; D: .; DNA: TGTGCCAGCAGCCCACCGCACCAGGAGCAGACCCAGTACTTC; CDR3: CASSPPHQEQTQYF
V: TRBV29-1; J: TRBJ1-2; length: 14; size: once; D: .; DNA: TGCAGCGTTGGGGTGAAGGGAGGGGTTGATGGCTACACCTTC; CDR3: CSVGVKGGVDGYTF
V: TRBV7-2; J: TRBJ1-2; length: 16; size: once; D: .; DNA: TGTGCCAGCAGCCCAGCCCGGCCTCCTGCGGGCGGTGGCTACACCTTC; CDR3: CASSPARPPAGGGYTF
V: TRBV27; J: TRBJ1-2; length: 17; size: .; D: TRBD1; DNA: TGTGCCAGCAGTTGGGGACAGGGGGCACGGGGAAGGCGGGGCTACACCTTC; CDR3: CASSWGQGARGRRGYTF
V: TRBV7-2; J: TRBJ2-5; length: 14; size: .; D: TRBD1; DNA: TGTGCCAGCAGCTTAAACAGGGGGCACGAGACCCAGTACTTC; CDR3: CASSLNRGHETQYF
V: TRBV2; J: TRBJ1-6; length: 14; size: .; D: TRBD1; DNA: TGTGCCAGCAGGCAGGGACAGGGAGGTTCACCCCTCCACTTT; CDR3: CASRQGQGGSPLHF
V: TRBV5-6; J: TRBJ1-6; length: 14; size: .; D: .; DNA: TGTGCCAGCAGCCCCGCGACGGTAAATTCACCCCTCCACTTT; CDR3: CASSPATVNSPLHF
V: TRBV9; J: TRBJ2-1; length: 16; size: once; D: TRBD1; DNA: TGTGCCAGCAGCGGGCGGACAGGGAGAGTCATCAATGAGCAGTTCTTC; CDR3: CASSGRTGRVINEQFF
V: TRBV5-1; J: TRBJ1-2; length: 16; size: .; D: .; DNA: TGCGCCAGCAGCCCCAACCGAGGACGGACGCGCTATGGCTACACCTTC; CDR3: CASSPNRGRTRYGYTF
V: TRBV2; J: TRBJ2-7; length: 14; size: few; D: .; DNA: TGTGCCAGCAGATCGGATGAAAAGGGCCCTAGGTGGGACTTC; CDR3: CASRSDEKGPRWDF
V: TRBV18; J: TRBJ2-1; length: 18; size: .; D: .; DNA: TGTGCCAGCTTGAAGGGACACCTACTTAGGACGAGCGTCAATGAGCAGTTCTTC; CDR3: CASLKGHLLRTSVNEQFF
V: TRBV11-2; J: TRBJ1-3; length: 15; size: .; D: .; DNA: TGTGCCAGCAGCTTAGAGCGAGGTTTTGGAAACACCATATATTTT; CDR3: CASSLERGFGNTIYF
V: TRBV11-2; J: TRBJ1-5; length: 15; size: .; D: .; DNA: TGTGCCAGCAGCTTAGTTGGAGTTAGCAATCAGCCCCAGCATTTT; CDR3: CASSLVGVSNQPQHF
V: TRBV19; J: TRBJ1-5; length: 15; size: once; D: .; DNA: TGTGCCAGTAGTATTAGGGCAGGGTCCAATCAGCCCCAGCATTTT; CDR3: CASSIRAGSNQPQHF
V: TRBV6-6; J: TRBJ1-3; length: 13; size: .; D: .; DNA: TGTGCCAGCACCAATCCCTTCGGAAACACCATATATTTT; CDR3: CASTNPFGNTIYF
V: TRBV18; J: TRBJ1-2; length: 13; size: few; D: TRBD1; DNA: TGTGCCAGCTCTCCCCCCACAGGGGAGGGCTACACCTTC; CDR3: CASSPPTGEGYTF
V: TRBV6-5; J: TRBJ1-2; length: 14; size: few; D: TRBD1; DNA: TGTGCCAGCAGTTACCTGACAGGGAATCCTGGCTACACCTTC; CDR3: CASSYLTGNPGYTF
V: TRBV4-1; J: TRBJ2-7; length: 13; size: .; D: .; DNA: TGCGCCAGCAGCCAACGGGGGCCCTACGAGCAGTACTTC; CDR3: CASSQRGPYEQYF
V: TRBV25-1; J: TRBJ1-3; length: 16; size: .; D: .; DNA: TGTGCCAGCAGATCGGCCAGGGGAATGTCTGGAAACACCATATATTTT; CDR3: CASRSARGMSGNTIYF
V: TRBV2; J: TRBJ1-5; length: 14; size: .; D: .; DNA: TGTGCCAGCAGTGGGGGAGAGGGCAATCAGCCCCAGCATTTT; CDR3: CASSGGEGNQPQHF
V: TRBV7-7; J: TRBJ2-5; length: 11; size: once; D: .; DNA: TGTGCCAGCCGCCTAAAAGAGACCCAGTACTTC; CDR3: CASRLKETQYF
V: TRBV18; J: TRBJ1-1; length: 14; size: .; D: .; DNA: TGTGCCAGCTCACCAAAGGACAGTAACACTGAAGCTTTCTTT; CDR3: CASSPKDSNTEAFF
V: TRBV29-1; J: TRBJ1-2; length: 13; size: .; D: .; DNA: TGCAGCGTCGAGAGGACCGGGTTTGATGGCTACACCTTC; CDR3: CSVERTGFDGYTF
V: TRBV4-1; J: TRBJ1-4; length: 15; size: once; D: TRBD1; DNA: TGCGCCAGCAGTCCGACAGGGTCAACTAATGAAAAACTGTTTTTT; CDR3: CASSPTGSTNEKLFF
V: TRBV7-9; J: TRBJ2-1; length: 13; size: .; D: .; DNA: TGTGCCAGCAGCCCCCCCGGGACCATTTTTCAGTTCTTC; CDR3: CASSPPGTIFQFF
V: TRBV7-9; J: TRBJ2-1; length: 15; size: .; D: TRBD2; DNA: TGTGCCAGCAGCTTAGGACTAGCGGGTTACAATGAGCAGTTCTTC; CDR3: CASSLGLAGYNEQFF
V: TRBV30; J: TRBJ1-6; length: 20; size: once; D: TRBD1; DNA: TGTGCCTGGAGTGTAAGAGGTGGAATCCGACAGGGGGTTGAAAATTCACCCCTCCACTTT; CDR3: CAWSVRGGIRQGVENSPLHF
V: TRBV6-1; J: TRBJ1-6; length: 13; size: .; D: .; DNA: TGTGCCAGCGGCACAGGGTGGAATTCACCCCTCCACTTT; CDR3: CASGTGWNSPLHF
V: TRBV5-4; J: TRBJ1-6; length: 14; size: once; D: .; DNA: TGTGCCAGCAGCTTGTGTTTGTTTTGTTCACCCCTCCACTTT; CDR3: CASSLCLFCSPLHF
V: TRBV29-1; J: TRBJ1-6; length: 14; size: .; D: .; DNA: TGCAGCGTTACGGATTCCCTTTATAATTCACCCCTCCACTTT; CDR3: CSVTDSLYNSPLHF
V: TRBV10-2; J: TRBJ1-2; length: 14; size: .; D: TRBD1; DNA: TGCGCCAGCAGTGAGTCCAGGGGGAGCTATGGCTACACCTTC; CDR3: CASSESRGSYGYTF
V: TRBV2; J: TRBJ1-5; length: 13; size: .; D: .; DNA: TGTGCCAGCGTTTGGGCCAGCAATCAGCCCCAGCATTTT; CDR3: CASVWASNQPQHF
V: TRBV10-3; J: TRBJ2-3; length: 15; size: .; D: TRBD1; DNA: TGTGCCATCGGGGGACAGCGAATTCAAACAGATACGCAGTATTTT; CDR3: CAIGGQRIQTDTQYF
V: TRBV12-5; J: TRBJ2-7; length: 14; size: .; D: .; DNA: TGTGCTAGTGGTTTGAACAGGCTTGGTTCGGGGCAGTACTTC; CDR3: CASGLNRLGSGQYF
V: TRBV5-1; J: TRBJ2-3; length: 15; size: .; D: .; DNA: TGCGCCAGCAGCTGGGGACTTTCCGAATCAGATACGCAGTATTTT; CDR3: CASSWGLSESDTQYF
V: TRBV29-1; J: TRBJ1-5; length: 14; size: .; D: .; DNA: TGCAGCGTCTCCCAGGGCCTTAGCAATCAGCCCCAGCATTTT; CDR3: CSVSQGLSNQPQHF
V: TRBV6-6; J: TRBJ2-1; length: 15; size: .; D: .; DNA: TGTGCCAGCAGTTACGTCGGGGGAATCTACAATGAGCAGTTCTTC; CDR3: CASSYVGGIYNEQFF
V: TRBV29-1; J: TRBJ1-2; length: 11; size: .; D: .; DNA: TGCAGCGTCCCCTGGGTTGATGGCTACACCTTC; CDR3: CSVPWVDGYTF